The 8 T cell receptor beta chains below all came from one sample that was sequenced in a study of response to subunit inactivated influenza vaccine. One entry per CDR3 protein, called by TCRdb with MiXCR from the RT-PCR reads. The repertoire holds hundreds of thousands of distinct CDR3 sequences, with approximately 10% as singletons. The material was PBMCs from blood, obtained roughly 47 days after vaccination. All receptors come from a man between 50 and 59 years old who received an inactivated influenza vaccine.

This clonotype was counted a few times. This chain connects TRBV5-5 to TRBJ2-2, with 7 bases fitting TRBD1. The CDR3 covers 13 residues. Germline-derived CDR1 and CDR2 are SGHKS and YYEKEE (reference sequence). The trim removed 5 bases at V and 7 bases at J, leaving 5 bases unmatched. CDR3 DNA: TGTGCCAGCAGTCCAACAGGGGTCGGGGAGCTGTTTTTT. It is translated as CASSPTGVGELFF.

This clonotype appeared many times. V and J are TRBV20-1 and TRBJ2-5, with D possibly being TRBD2 (5 bases). Germline V gene data show CDR1 as DFQATT and CDR2 as SNEGSKA (reference sequence). The CDR3 runs to 12 residues. V lost 7 bases to trimming and J lost 1 base, with 10 bases between them. The CDR3 bases are TGCAGTGGGTCGGGGAGCCAAGAGACCCAGTACTTC. Its protein is CSGSGSQETQYF.

This clonotype was counted a few times. The gene calls are TRBV7-2 and TRBJ2-7; 8 bases align to TRBD1. Germline V gives CDR1 SGHTA, CDR2 FQGNSA. Germline trimming cut 2 bases from V and 4 bases from J; bases unmatched to any gene: 10. This CDR3 has 16 amino acids. The CDR3 here is CASSLRAATGDYEQYF. DNA of the CDR3: TGTGCCAGCAGCTTAAGGGCGGCGACAGGGGATTACGAGCAGTACTTC.

The chain employs TRBV20-1 and TRBJ1-2; 10 bases map to TRBD1. This CDR3 is built from 16 residues. Losses at the gene ends were 0 bases for V and 4 bases for J; bases not matched to a gene: 8. In germline, CDR1 is DFQATT, CDR2 SNEGSKA (reference sequence). In DNA form, the CDR3 reads TGCAGTGCTAGAGATGGGGACAGGGGTCGGAGCTATGGCTACACCTTC. Translated: CSARDGDRGRSYGYTF.

The V call is TRBV20-1, the J call TRBJ2-3; a weak D match, TRBD2 (5 bases). This CDR3 has 14 amino acids. From germline, CDR1 is DFQATT and CDR2 SNEGSKA (reference sequence). Trimming pared 6 bases from V and 0 bases from J, leaving 13 bases between. The CDR3 is CSATAGQSTDTQYF. In nucleotides, the CDR3 is TGCAGTGCCACCGCGGGCCAGAGCACAGATACGCAGTATTTT.

The V gene is TRBV7-2, the J gene TRBJ2-7, with D unresolved. The V gene lost 0 bases and the J gene lost 7 bases, with 10 bases spanning the gap. From germline, CDR1 is SGHTA and CDR2 FQGNSA. There are 13 residues in the CDR3. DNA of the CDR3: TGTGCCAGCAGCTTAGCGAATAACTTTGAGCAGTACTTC. Its protein product is CASSLANNFEQYF.

This clonotype was counted between two and nine times. The rearrangement links TRBV29-1 to TRBJ2-4; TRBD1 aligns across 9 bases. After removal of 6 bases from V and 0 bases from J, the junction contained 3 bases not matched to a gene. The germline V gene encodes CDR1 SQVTM and CDR2 ANQGSEA. The CDR3 covers 14 residues. CDR3 sequence (DNA): TGCAGCGTCGGGACAGGGCGAGCCAAAAACATTCAGTACTTC. It codes for CSVGTGRAKNIQYF.

This clonotype was found many times. V usage is TRBV29-1 and J usage is TRBJ2-1; maybe TRBD2 (6 bases). The V and J ends lost 2 bases and 7 bases respectively, with 15 bases between them. Germline V gene lookup returns CDR1 SQVTM and CDR2 ANQGSEA. The CDR3 consists of 14 residues. The CDR3 here is CSVEFGRATNEQFF. In DNA form, the CDR3 reads TGCAGCGTTGAATTCGGGAGAGCTACGAATGAGCAGTTCTTC.